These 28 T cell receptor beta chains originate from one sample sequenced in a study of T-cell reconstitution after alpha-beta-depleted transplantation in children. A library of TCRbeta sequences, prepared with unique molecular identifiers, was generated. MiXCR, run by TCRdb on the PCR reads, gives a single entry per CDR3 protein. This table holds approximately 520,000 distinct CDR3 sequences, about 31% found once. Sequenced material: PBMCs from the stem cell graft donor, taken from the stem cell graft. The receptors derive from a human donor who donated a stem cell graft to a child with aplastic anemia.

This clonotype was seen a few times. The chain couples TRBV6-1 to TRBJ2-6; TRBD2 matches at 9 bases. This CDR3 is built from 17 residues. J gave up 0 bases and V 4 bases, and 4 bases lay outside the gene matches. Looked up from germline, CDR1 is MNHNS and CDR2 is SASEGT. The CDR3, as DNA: TGTGCCAGCAGTGCTTCTAGCGGGGTCTCTGGGGCCAACGTCCTGACTTTC. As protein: CASSASSGVSGANVLTF.

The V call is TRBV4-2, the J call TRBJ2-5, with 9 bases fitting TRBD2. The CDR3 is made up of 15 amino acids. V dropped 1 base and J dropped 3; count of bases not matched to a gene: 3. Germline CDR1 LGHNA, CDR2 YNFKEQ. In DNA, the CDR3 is TGTGCCAGCAGCCAAGCCCGCGGGGGGGAAGAGACCCAGTACTTC. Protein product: CASSQARGGEETQYF.

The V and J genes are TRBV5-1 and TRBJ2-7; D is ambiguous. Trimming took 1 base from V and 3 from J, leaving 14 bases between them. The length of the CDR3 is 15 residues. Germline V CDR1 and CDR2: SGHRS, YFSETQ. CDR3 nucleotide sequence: TGCGCCAGCAGCTTGATCCCCGACCAAAACTACGAGCAGTACTTC. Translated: CASSLIPDQNYEQYF.

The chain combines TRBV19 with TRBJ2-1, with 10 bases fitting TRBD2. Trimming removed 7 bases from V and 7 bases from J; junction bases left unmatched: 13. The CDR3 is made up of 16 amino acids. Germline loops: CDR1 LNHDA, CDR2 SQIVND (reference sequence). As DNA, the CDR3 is TGTGCCAGTAACGGGCTAGCGGGAGCGGCGGGAAATGAGCAGTTCTTC. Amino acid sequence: CASNGLAGAAGNEQFF.

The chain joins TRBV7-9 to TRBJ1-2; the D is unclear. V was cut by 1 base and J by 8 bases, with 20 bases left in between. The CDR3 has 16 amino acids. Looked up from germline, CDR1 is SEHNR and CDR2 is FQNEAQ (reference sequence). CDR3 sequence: CASSLVGPPTSRGYTF. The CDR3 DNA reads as TGTGCCAGCAGCTTAGTTGGCCCACCAACCTCTCGCGGCTACACCTTC.

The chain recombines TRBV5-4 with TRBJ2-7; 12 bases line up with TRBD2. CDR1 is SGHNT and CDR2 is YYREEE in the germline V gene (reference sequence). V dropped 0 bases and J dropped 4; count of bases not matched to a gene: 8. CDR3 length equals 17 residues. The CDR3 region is CASSLGPSGRASYEQYV. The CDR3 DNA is TGTGCCAGCAGCTTGGGTCCTAGCGGGAGGGCCTCGTACGAGCAGTACGTC.

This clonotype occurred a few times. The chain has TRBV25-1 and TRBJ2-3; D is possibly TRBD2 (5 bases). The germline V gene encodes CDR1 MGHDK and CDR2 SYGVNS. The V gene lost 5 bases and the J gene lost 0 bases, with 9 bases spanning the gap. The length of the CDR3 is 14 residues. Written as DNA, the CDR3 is TGTGCCAGCAGTAAAGCGGTTAGCACAGATACGCAGTATTTT. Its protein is CASSKAVSTDTQYF.

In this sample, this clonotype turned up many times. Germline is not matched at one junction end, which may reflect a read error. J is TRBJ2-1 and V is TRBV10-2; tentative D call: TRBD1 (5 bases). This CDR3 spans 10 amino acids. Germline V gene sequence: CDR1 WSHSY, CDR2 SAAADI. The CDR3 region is CASRDNEQFF. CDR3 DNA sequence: TGTGCCAGCAGGGACAATGAGCAGTTCTTC.

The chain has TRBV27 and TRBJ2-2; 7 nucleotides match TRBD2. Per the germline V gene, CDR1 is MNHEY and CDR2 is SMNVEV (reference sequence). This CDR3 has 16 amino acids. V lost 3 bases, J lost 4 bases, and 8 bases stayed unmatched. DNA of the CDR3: TGTGCCAGCAGTTTTTGGCGGGAGCGGGGCACCGGGGAGCTGTTTTTT. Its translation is CASSFWRERGTGELFF.

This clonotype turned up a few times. In DNA form, the CDR3 reads TGCAGTGCCCCCCTACGCGGGCAGGGGAGTGGAAACACCATATATTTT. It encodes CSAPLRGQGSGNTIYF. The J gene is TRBJ1-3, the V gene TRBV20-1; D may be TRBD1 (6 bases). The CDR3 loop spans 16 amino acids. With 6 bases removed from V and 3 bases from J, the gap between germline ends came to 21 bases. The germline gives CDR1 DFQATT, CDR2 SNEGSKA (reference sequence).

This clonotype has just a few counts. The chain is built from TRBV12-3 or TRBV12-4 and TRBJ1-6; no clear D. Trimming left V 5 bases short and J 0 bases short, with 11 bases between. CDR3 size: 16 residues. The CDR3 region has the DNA TGTGCCAGCAGTCCGCCTCTGAGCTCCTATAATTCACCCCTCCACTTT. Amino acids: CASSPPLSSYNSPLHF.

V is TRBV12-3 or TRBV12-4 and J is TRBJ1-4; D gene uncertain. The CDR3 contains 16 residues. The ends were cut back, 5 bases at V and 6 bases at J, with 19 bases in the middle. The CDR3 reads CASSPLVGRRDEKLFF. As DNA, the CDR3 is TGTGCCAGCAGTCCCCTGGTCGGCAGAAGAGATGAAAAACTGTTTTTT.

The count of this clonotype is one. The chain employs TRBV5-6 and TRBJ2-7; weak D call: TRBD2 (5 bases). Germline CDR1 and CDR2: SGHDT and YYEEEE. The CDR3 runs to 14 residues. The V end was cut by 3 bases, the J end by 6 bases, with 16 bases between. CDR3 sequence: CASSSRELTGEQYV. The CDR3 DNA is TGTGCCAGCAGCTCCCGGGAACTAACGGGCGAGCAGTACGTC.

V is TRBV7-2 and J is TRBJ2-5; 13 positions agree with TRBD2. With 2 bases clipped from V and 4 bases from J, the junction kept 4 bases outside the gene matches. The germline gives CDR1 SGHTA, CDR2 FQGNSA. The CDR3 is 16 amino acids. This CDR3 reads CASSLRLAGGVETQYF. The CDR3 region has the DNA TGTGCCAGCAGCTTAAGACTAGCGGGAGGCGTAGAGACCCAGTACTTC.

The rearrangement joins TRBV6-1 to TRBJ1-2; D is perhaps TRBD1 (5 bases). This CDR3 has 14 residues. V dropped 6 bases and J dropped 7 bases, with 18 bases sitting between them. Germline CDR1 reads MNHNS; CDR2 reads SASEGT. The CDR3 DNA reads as TGTGCCAGCAGCCATGACCCGGGGGGAGGTGGCTACACCTTC. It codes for CASSHDPGGGGYTF.

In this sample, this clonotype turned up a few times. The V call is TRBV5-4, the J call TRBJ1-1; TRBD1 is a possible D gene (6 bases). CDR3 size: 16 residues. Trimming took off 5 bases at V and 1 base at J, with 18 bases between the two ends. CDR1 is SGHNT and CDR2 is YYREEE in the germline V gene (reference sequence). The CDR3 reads CASSRLGRGQNTEAFF. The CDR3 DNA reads TGTGCCAGCAGTCGACTAGGCAGGGGCCAGAACACTGAAGCTTTCTTT. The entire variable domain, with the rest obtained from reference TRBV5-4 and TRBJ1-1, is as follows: ETGVTQSPTHLIKTRGQQVTLRCSSQSGHNTVSWYQQALGQGPQFIFQYYREEENGRGNFPPRFSGLQFPNYSSELNVNALELDDSALYLCASSRLGRGQNTEAFFGQGTRLTVV.

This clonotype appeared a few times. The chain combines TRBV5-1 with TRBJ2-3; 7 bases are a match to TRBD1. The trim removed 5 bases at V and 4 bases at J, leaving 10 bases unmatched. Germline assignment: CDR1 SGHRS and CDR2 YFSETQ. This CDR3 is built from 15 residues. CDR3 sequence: CASRTQGMSADTQYF. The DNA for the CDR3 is TGCGCCAGCAGGACACAGGGGATGAGTGCAGATACGCAGTATTTT.

CDR3 bases: TGCAGTGCCCAAGCAGCGACTAGCGGGAGAAATAACGAGCAGTACTTC. This codes for CSAQAATSGRNNEQYF. The genes are TRBV20-1 and TRBJ2-7, with 12 bases identical to TRBD2. CDR3 length: 16 amino acids. CDR1 and CDR2 from the germline V gene are DFQATT and SNEGSKA (reference sequence). Trimming removed 6 bases from V and 5 bases from J; junction bases left unmatched: 14.

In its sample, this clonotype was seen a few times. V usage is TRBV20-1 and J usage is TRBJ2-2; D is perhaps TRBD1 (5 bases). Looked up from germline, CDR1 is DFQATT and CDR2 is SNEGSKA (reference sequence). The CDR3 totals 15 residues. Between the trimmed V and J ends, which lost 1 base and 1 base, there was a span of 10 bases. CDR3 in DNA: TGCAGTGCTAGAGTGTTGGGGCGGAACACCGGGGAGCTGTTTTTT. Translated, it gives CSARVLGRNTGELFF.

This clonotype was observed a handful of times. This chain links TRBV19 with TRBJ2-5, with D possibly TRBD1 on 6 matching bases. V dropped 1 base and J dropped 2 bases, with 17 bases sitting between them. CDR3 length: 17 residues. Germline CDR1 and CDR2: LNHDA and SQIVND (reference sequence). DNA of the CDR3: TGTGCCAGTAGTATAGGGTACAGGGACCGATATCAAGAGACCCAGTACTTC. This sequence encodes CASSIGYRDRYQETQYF.

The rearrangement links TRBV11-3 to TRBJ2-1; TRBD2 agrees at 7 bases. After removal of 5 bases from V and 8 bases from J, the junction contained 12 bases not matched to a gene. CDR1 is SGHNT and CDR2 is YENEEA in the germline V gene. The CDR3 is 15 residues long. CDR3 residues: CASSPGTIYGDEQFF. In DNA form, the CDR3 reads TGTGCCAGCAGCCCCGGGACTATTTACGGCGATGAGCAGTTCTTC.

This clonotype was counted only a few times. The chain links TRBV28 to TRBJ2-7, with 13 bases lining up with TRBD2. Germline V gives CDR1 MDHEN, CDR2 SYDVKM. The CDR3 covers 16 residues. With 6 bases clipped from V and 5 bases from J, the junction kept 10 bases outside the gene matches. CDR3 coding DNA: TGTGCCAGCAGACCAACCCCGGGACTAGCGGGGCACGAGCAGTACTTC. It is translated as CASRPTPGLAGHEQYF.

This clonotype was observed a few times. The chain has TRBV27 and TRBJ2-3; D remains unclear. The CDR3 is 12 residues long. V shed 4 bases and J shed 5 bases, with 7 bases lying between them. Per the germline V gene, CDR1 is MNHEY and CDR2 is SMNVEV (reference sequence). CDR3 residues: CASSSEIDTQYF. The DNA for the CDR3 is TGTGCCAGCAGTTCCGAGATAGATACGCAGTATTTT.

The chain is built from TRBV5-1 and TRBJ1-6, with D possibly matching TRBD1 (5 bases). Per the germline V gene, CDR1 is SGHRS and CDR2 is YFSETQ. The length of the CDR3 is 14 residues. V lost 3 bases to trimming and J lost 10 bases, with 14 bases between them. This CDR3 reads CASSSVTEGSPLHF. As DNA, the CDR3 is TGCGCCAGCAGCTCGGTGACAGAGGGGTCACCCCTCCACTTT.

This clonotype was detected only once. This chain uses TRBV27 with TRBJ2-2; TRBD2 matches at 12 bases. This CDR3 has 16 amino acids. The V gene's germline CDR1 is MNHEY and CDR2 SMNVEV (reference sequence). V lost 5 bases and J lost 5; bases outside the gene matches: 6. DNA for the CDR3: TGTGCCAGCAGTGGGCTAGCGGGAGGGGAAACCGGGGAGCTGTTTTTT. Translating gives CASSGLAGGETGELFF.

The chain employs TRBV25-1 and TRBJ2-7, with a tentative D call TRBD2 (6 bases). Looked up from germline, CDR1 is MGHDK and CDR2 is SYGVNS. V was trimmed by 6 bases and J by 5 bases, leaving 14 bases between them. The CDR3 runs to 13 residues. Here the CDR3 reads CASRRGGVDEQYF. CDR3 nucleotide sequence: TGTGCCAGCAGGAGGGGCGGGGTCGACGAGCAGTACTTC.

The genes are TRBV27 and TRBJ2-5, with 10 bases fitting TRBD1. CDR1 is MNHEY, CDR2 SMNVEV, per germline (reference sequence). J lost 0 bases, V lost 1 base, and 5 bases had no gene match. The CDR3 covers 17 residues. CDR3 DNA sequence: TGTGCCAGCAGTTTATTAGGGACAGGGGCCTACCAAGAGACCCAGTACTTC. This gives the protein CASSLLGTGAYQETQYF.

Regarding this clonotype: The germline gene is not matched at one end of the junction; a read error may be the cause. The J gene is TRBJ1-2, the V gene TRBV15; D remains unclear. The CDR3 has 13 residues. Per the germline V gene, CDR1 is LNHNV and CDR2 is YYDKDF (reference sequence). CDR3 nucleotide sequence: TGTGCCACCAGCGGAGAGGCGCCCGACGGCTACACCTTC. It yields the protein CATSGEAPDGYTF.